This TCR beta chain was documented in a study of CD8+CD57+ T cells in acquired aplastic anemia. V shed 5 bases and J 3 bases; nucleotides not matched to a gene: 7. The CDR3 loop spans 15 amino acids. CDR1 WNHNN and CDR2 SYGVQD come from the germline V gene (reference sequence). Sequenced patients had shown CD8+CD57+ cell expansion by flow cytometry. This clonotype was observed once. Profiles of TCR beta VDJ and CDR3 were generated from a genomic DNA template. A single record per CDR3 protein comes from TCRdb applying MiXCR to the reads. The table has 300,000 or so distinct CDR3 sequences, under 65% seen once; the top ten hold around 1.3%.

The V call is TRBV10-1, the J call TRBJ2-7; 10 bases map to TRBD1. The receptor comes from a human donor with aplastic anemia. Sequenced: sorted CD4+, CD8+, or CD8+CD57+ T cells (not recorded which) from PBMCs. CDR3 sequence (DNA): TGCGCCAGCAGTCGCACGAGGACAGGGGGCTACGAGCAGTACTTC. Translation gives CASSRTRTGGYEQYF.